This entry lists 32 T cell receptor beta chains sequenced from one sample in a study of T cells in Graves' hyperthyroidism and ophthalmopathy. Template material for amplifying TCR beta CDR3 regions consisted of RNA transcripts. Primed by the HTBI set, a first-round RT-PCR was run on the TCR CDR3. TCRdb re-derived calls from the multiplex PCR reads in MiXCR, one entry per CDR3 protein. Of about 610,000 distinct CDR3 sequences detected, around 16% appear once; the ten largest clones hold more than 3%. Sequenced input: blood. These receptors originate from a woman in her thirties or forties with Graves' ophthalmopathy.

This clonotype was recorded many times. V and J are TRBV20-1 and TRBJ2-3; D may be TRBD2 (6 bases). Germline CDR1 DFQATT, CDR2 SNEGSKA (reference sequence). The CDR3 covers 16 residues. V lost 6 bases, J lost 1 base, and 20 bases lay in between. The CDR3 DNA reads TGCAGTGCCCTCGCGGGACCTAATATTGGCACAGATACGCAGTATTTT. It specifies CSALAGPNIGTDTQYF.

This clonotype was seen only a few times. The chain combines TRBV20-1 with TRBJ2-2; tentative D call: TRBD2 (5 bases). V was trimmed by 6 bases and J by 3 bases, leaving 23 bases between them. The CDR3 spans 17 residues. Germline CDR1 and CDR2: DFQATT and SNEGSKA (reference sequence). CDR3: CSARARGKVTDTGELFF. The CDR3 nucleotides read TGCAGTGCCCGTGCCCGGGGAAAAGTCACGGACACCGGGGAGCTGTTTTTT.

This clonotype showed up many times. The rearrangement joins TRBV30 to TRBJ2-5; D is possibly TRBD1 or TRBD2 (6 bases each). This CDR3 comprises 13 residues. Between the trimmed V and J ends, which lost 0 bases and 7 bases, there was a span of 12 bases. CDR1 and CDR2 from the germline V gene are GTSNPN and SVGIG (reference sequence). The CDR3 region is CAWSVGGQGTQYF. In DNA, the CDR3 is TGTGCCTGGAGTGTTGGGGGGCAGGGGACCCAGTACTTC.

This clonotype was recorded a few times. The chain joins TRBV6-1 to TRBJ1-2, with D hard to call. The V gene lost 11 bases and the J gene lost 14 bases, with 24 bases spanning the gap. Germline CDR1 MNHNS, CDR2 SASEGT. This CDR3 has 12 amino acids. CDR3: CAGKSDGSVWTF. CDR3 DNA: TGTGCCGGAAAATCGGACGGCTCGGTATGGACCTTC.

This clonotype was found a few times. The genes are TRBV20-1 and TRBJ2-5, with 9 bases identical to TRBD2. This CDR3 is 16 amino acids long. Germline assignment: CDR1 DFQATT and CDR2 SNEGSKA (reference sequence). Losses at the gene ends were 0 bases for V and 7 bases for J; bases not matched to a gene: 12. The CDR3: CSARDPRGGGRGTQYF. In nucleotides, the CDR3 is TGCAGTGCTAGAGATCCTCGCGGGGGGGGACGCGGGACCCAGTACTTC.

This clonotype was found a few times. A much larger clone is a single base away; this may be a read error. The rearrangement joins TRBV27 to TRBJ1-1; possible D gene TRBD1, 6 bases. CDR1 MNHEY and CDR2 SMNVEV come from the germline V gene (reference sequence). The V gene lost 5 bases and the J gene lost 2 bases, with 15 bases spanning the gap. The CDR3 consists of 15 residues. DNA for the CDR3: TGTGCCAGCAGTGGAACAGGGAGGAAAAACACTGAAGCTTTCTTT. Encoded protein: CASSGTGRKNTEAFF.

The CDR3 DNA reads TGTGCCAGCAAAAAGGCAGGGCTAGGGAATGAGCAGTTCTTC. It specifies CASKKAGLGNEQFF. The J gene is TRBJ2-1, the V gene TRBV27; possible D gene TRBD1, 5 bases. Germline CDR1 reads MNHEY; CDR2 reads SMNVEV (reference sequence). The V and J ends lost 7 bases and 7 bases respectively, with 17 bases between them. This CDR3 comprises 14 residues.

The CDR3 is CASSLVAGGYGYTF. The DNA for the CDR3 is TGCGCCAGCAGCTTGGTGGCAGGGGGGTATGGCTACACCTTC. The chain combines TRBV5-1 with TRBJ1-2; 7 nucleotides line up with TRBD1. The germline CDR1 and CDR2 sequences are SGHRS and YFSETQ. The V gene end was trimmed by 0 bases and the J gene end by 5 bases; junction bases not matched to a gene: 4. The CDR3 is 14 residues long.

As for this clonotype: The missing conserved phenylalanine or tryptophan at the end of this CDR3 makes a read error likely. This rearrangement joins TRBV28 to TRBJ2-6; TRBD2 agrees at 7 bases. This CDR3 comprises 17 residues. Trimming cost V 2 bases and J 0 bases; bases outside gene matches: 4. Germline V gene sequence: CDR1 MDHEN, CDR2 SYDVKM. In DNA form, the CDR3 reads TGTGCCAGCAGTTTACTAGCGGCTTACTCTGGGGCCAACGTCCTGACTCTC. It yields the protein CASSLLAAYSGANVLTL.

This clonotype occurred a few times. The J gene is TRBJ2-3, the V gene TRBV6-1; D is tentatively TRBD1 or TRBD2 (5 bases each). Trimming cost V 2 bases and J 2 bases, with 11 bases left between them. This CDR3 has 15 amino acids. Germline assignment: CDR1 MNHNS and CDR2 SASEGT. CDR3 in DNA: TGTGCCAGCAGTGAACTCGTCGGGGCCACAGATACGCAGTATTTT. Residues: CASSELVGATDTQYF.

This chain links TRBV9 with TRBJ2-4, with D tentatively TRBD1 (6 bases). V lost 3 bases and J 6 bases, leaving 13 bases between the germline ends. The CDR3 totals 14 residues. Per germline, CDR1 SGDLS and CDR2 YYNGEE. CDR3 region: CASSAQGLGNIQYF. The CDR3 DNA reads TGTGCCAGCAGCGCCCAGGGGTTGGGAAACATTCAGTACTTC.

Of note for this clonotype: A much larger clone differs by one base, so this may be a read error. This sequence joins TRBV12-3 or TRBV12-4 and TRBJ1-1; a weak D match, TRBD1 (6 bases). The CDR3 loop spans 14 amino acids. As DNA, the CDR3 is TGTGCCAGCAGAATACAGGGAGGGAACACTGGAGCTTTCTTT. Its translation is CASRIQGGNTGAFF.

In this sample, this clonotype turned up many times. The CDR3 region has the DNA TGTGCCAGCATGAGCGGGGGGCCACGGGAGACCCAGTACTTC. Amino acid sequence: CASMSGGPRETQYF. The V call is TRBV6-1, the J call TRBJ2-5, with TRBD2 matching over 9 bases. Germline CDR1 and CDR2: MNHNS and SASEGT. The CDR3 runs to 14 residues. V dropped 7 bases and J dropped 5; count of bases not matched to a gene: 8.

V usage is TRBV7-9 and J usage is TRBJ1-4, with a tentative D call TRBD1 (5 bases). Germline values: CDR1 SEHNR, CDR2 FQNEAQ (reference sequence). The length of the CDR3 is 14 residues. Deletions cut 0 bases from V and 8 bases from J, with 10 bases between. Written as DNA, the CDR3 is TGTGCCAGCAGCTTAGCTGCAGGGAGCGAAAAACTGTTTTTT. Protein sequence: CASSLAAGSEKLFF.

The sample holds many counts of this clonotype. The genes are TRBV28 and TRBJ1-1; TRBD1 matches at 7 bases. In germline, CDR1 is MDHEN, CDR2 SYDVKM. There are 14 residues in the CDR3. Trimming removed 0 bases from V and 4 bases from J; junction bases left unmatched: 2. The DNA of the CDR3 is TGTGCCAGCAGTTTATGGACAGGGAGCACTGAAGCTTTCTTT. Amino acids: CASSLWTGSTEAFF.

With respect to this clonotype: This may stem from a read error, because a much larger clone lies one nucleotide away. J is TRBJ2-1 and V is TRBV2, with D possibly TRBD2 on 5 matching bases. Germline CDR1 reads SNHLY; CDR2 reads FYNNEI. The CDR3 is 15 amino acids. V lost 8 bases, J lost 2 bases, and 16 bases lay in between. This CDR3 is CASGLQRSPYNEQFF. The CDR3 DNA is TGTGCCAGCGGTCTCCAGCGGAGCCCCTACAATGAGCAGTTCTTC.

The V call is TRBV6-5, the J call TRBJ1-5; unclear D gene. The CDR3 is 14 amino acids. V lost 5 bases and J lost 0, with 8 bases in between. CDR1 is MNHEY and CDR2 is SVGAGI in the germline V gene. CDR3 coding DNA: TGTGCCAGCAGTCAGGACTTTAGCAATCAGCCCCAGCATTTT. Its translation is CASSQDFSNQPQHF.

This clonotype was detected many times. The chain carries TRBV5-1 and TRBJ2-1; the D is unclear. The V gene's germline CDR1 is SGHRS and CDR2 YFSETQ. V gave up 3 bases and J gave up 7 bases, with 11 bases separating them. The CDR3 spans 13 residues. CDR3 sequence reads: CASSWVVKNEQFF. The CDR3 DNA sequence: TGCGCCAGCAGCTGGGTGGTGAAGAATGAGCAGTTCTTC.

This clonotype was detected ten times or more. The rearrangement uses TRBV29-1 and TRBJ1-1; the D is unclear. This CDR3 comprises 11 residues. CDR1 is SQVTM, CDR2 ANQGSEA, per germline. The CDR3 here is CTTGMDLEAFF. In nucleotides, the CDR3 is TGCACCACTGGGATGGACTTGGAAGCTTTCTTT.

This clonotype was observed many times. V is TRBV2 and J is TRBJ1-2; D not resolved. CDR3 size: 11 residues. Per the germline V gene, CDR1 is SNHLY and CDR2 is FYNNEI. V gave up 6 bases and J gave up 5 bases, with 7 bases separating them. The CDR3 DNA is TGTGCCAGCAGCTATATGTATGGCTACACCTTC. Translating gives CASSYMYGYTF.

This rearrangement joins TRBV30 to TRBJ1-1, with a tentative D call TRBD1 (6 bases). Per the germline V gene, CDR1 is GTSNPN and CDR2 is SVGIG (reference sequence). The CDR3 contains 12 residues. Trimming cost V 8 bases and J 1 base, with 11 bases left between them. The CDR3 reads CASGQQNTEAFF. The CDR3 coding sequence is TGTGCCAGCGGACAGCAGAACACTGAAGCTTTCTTT.

This clonotype has at least ten counts. CDR3 coding DNA: TGTGCCAGCAGCCAAGGGACCACTACAGATACGCAGTATTTT. Translated: CASSQGTTTDTQYF. The J gene is TRBJ2-3, the V gene TRBV3-1; D gene unclear. Per germline, CDR1 LGHDT and CDR2 YNNKEL (reference sequence). The CDR3 is 14 amino acids. Trimming took off 1 base at V and 3 bases at J, with 8 bases between the two ends.

This rearrangement joins TRBV24-1 to TRBJ1-2; a weak D match, TRBD1 (5 bases). This CDR3 spans 15 amino acids. Germline V gene sequence: CDR1 KGHDR, CDR2 SFDVKD. Trimming removed 4 bases from V and 3 bases from J, with 14 bases in between. The CDR3, as DNA: TGTGCCACCAGTGAAACACGCGGGGGGGACTATGGCTACACCTTC. Translated, it gives CATSETRGGDYGYTF.

This clonotype occurred many times. The chain couples TRBV6-2 or TRBV6-3 to TRBJ2-5, with 7 bases fitting TRBD1. Germline V gene lookup returns CDR1 MNHEY and CDR2 SVGEGT. Trimming at V came to 6 bases and at J to 1 base, leaving 5 bases not matched to a gene. The CDR3 is 14 amino acids. The CDR3 sequence: CASRDPGGQETQYF. The CDR3 DNA sequence: TGTGCCAGCAGGGACCCAGGGGGCCAAGAGACCCAGTACTTC.

Here the CDR3 reads CASSSSGGRERGEQFF. DNA for the CDR3: TGTGCCAGCAGCTCGTCCGGGGGGCGGGAGAGGGGTGAGCAGTTCTTC. The chain employs TRBV7-6 and TRBJ2-1, with a possible D match to TRBD2 (7 bases). CDR1 and CDR2 from the germline V gene are SGHVS and FNYEAQ. CDR3 size: 16 residues. The V end lost 4 bases, the J end lost 9 bases, and 22 bases lay between the germline ends. The full variable domain, its missing parts supplied by reference TRBV7-6 and TRBJ2-1, is GAGVSQSPRYKVTKRGQDVALRCDPISGHVSLYWYRQALGQGPEFLTYFNYEAQQDKSGLPNDRFSAERPEGSISTLTIQRTEQRDSAMYRCASSSSGGRERGEQFFGPGTRLTVL.

This chain joins TRBV6-2 or TRBV6-3 and TRBJ2-1; 11 positions agree with TRBD1. The germline V gene has CDR1 MNHEY and CDR2 SVGEGT. The CDR3 consists of 14 residues. V was clipped by 7 bases and J by 6 bases; unmatched bases: 5. CDR3 bases: TGTGCCAGCACCCGGACAGGGGGCCGCAATGAGCAGTTCTTC. Protein: CASTRTGGRNEQFF.

This clonotype was counted a few times. This chain links TRBV9 with TRBJ2-7; 9 positions agree with TRBD2. The germline V gene has CDR1 SGDLS and CDR2 YYNGEE. J lost 5 bases, V lost 0 bases, and 6 bases had no gene match. The CDR3 runs to 15 residues. The CDR3 sequence: CASSVDLASGNEQYF. The CDR3 DNA follows: TGTGCCAGCAGCGTAGATTTGGCTAGCGGGAACGAGCAGTACTTC.

V is TRBV2 and J is TRBJ2-5; 7 nucleotides match TRBD1. Per germline, CDR1 SNHLY and CDR2 FYNNEI. The trim removed 5 bases at V and 5 bases at J, leaving 8 bases unmatched. This CDR3 contains 14 residues. The CDR3 sequence: CASSKVGGEETQYF. CDR3 DNA: TGTGCCAGCAGTAAAGTAGGGGGCGAGGAGACCCAGTACTTC.

This clonotype showed up just a few times. The genes are TRBV28 and TRBJ1-3; tentative D call: TRBD1 (6 bases). The CDR3 totals 16 residues. Trimming removed 3 bases at V and 0 bases at J, with 12 bases between. Germline loops: CDR1 MDHEN, CDR2 SYDVKM. The CDR3 loop reads CASSLIGRGSGNTIYF. The CDR3, as DNA: TGTGCCAGCAGTTTGATAGGCAGGGGCTCTGGAAACACCATATATTTT.

This clonotype came up a few times. V is TRBV6-5 and J is TRBJ2-2; D uncertain. The CDR3 length is 16 residues. The germline gives CDR1 MNHEY, CDR2 SVGAGI. V lost 1 base to trimming and J lost 6 bases, with 15 bases between them. The CDR3, as DNA: TGTGCCAGCAGTTACTTCTCCCACGAGGCCCCCGGGGAGCTGTTTTTT. This gives the protein CASSYFSHEAPGELFF.

The chain recombines TRBV2 with TRBJ2-1, with 12 bases aligning to TRBD1. The CDR3 runs to 15 residues. Germline V CDR1 and CDR2: SNHLY, FYNNEI. V gave up 5 bases and J gave up 8 bases; unmatched junction bases: 7. CDR3 nucleotide sequence: TGTGCCAGCAGTACCGGGACAGGGGGCTTCGATGAGCAGTTCTTC. It translates to CASSTGTGGFDEQFF.

This clonotype has ten or more counts. The rearrangement uses TRBV5-1 and TRBJ2-7; D gene unclear. The CDR3 has 14 amino acids. V lost 4 bases, J lost 2 bases, and 13 bases lay in between. Germline V gives CDR1 SGHRS, CDR2 YFSETQ. DNA for the CDR3: TGCGCCAGCAGCCCTCAACAGCTTACCTACGAGCAGTACTTC. Encoded protein: CASSPQQLTYEQYF.